This T cell receptor (beta chain) was identified in a study of shared clonotypes between healthy human individuals. Note on this clone: Its antigen is as yet unknown.

Sequenced by immunoSEQ multiplex PCR; TCRdb stores in-frame clones only, minus some. The repertoire holds about 2,200,000 clones, about 93% seen once, with about 1.5% in the top ten. Study-wide results and limits: An expected dependence of interdonor clonotype sharing on sequencing depth was noted.

The naive CD8 population came from CD45RO-negative cells selected for CCR7, without terminally differentiated effector memory CD45RA+ cells. CDR1 is MDHEN, CDR2 SYDVKM, per germline. CDR3 length equals 20 residues. The V gene lost 4 bases and the J gene lost 0 bases, with 25 bases spanning the gap. Sequencing input: naive CD8+ T cells from PBMCs. The gene calls are TRBV28 and TRBJ2-4; possible D gene TRBD1, 6 bases. The receptor comes from a man between 18 and 35 years old in good health. Some clones in this sample may be carry-over from other donors' samples. The CDR3, as DNA: TGTGCCAGCAGTTACCCTGCCGGGGCGGACAGCAGATTAGCCAAAAACATTCAGTACTTC. Translating it yields CASSYPAGADSRLAKNIQYF.